One sample yielded the 18 T cell receptor beta chains listed below, sequenced in a study of cytomegalovirus exposure and HLA in healthy donors (dated by TCRdb to the late 2010s). Receptors were amplified or captured by the immunoSEQ multiplex PCR assay. For the multiplex PCR, a mixture combining 60 forward primers for TCR Vbeta segments and 13 reverse primers for TCR Jbeta segments was used. TCRdb took this table from immuneACCESS and kept in-frame rearrangements with V and J called. Such tables lack part of the clones; where checked against another copy, unresolved V genes explain under half of the gap, and the rest is unexplained. The sample table gives about 120,000 clones. Of the sample, more than 3% is held by the ten largest clones. Sequencing input: PBMCs. These receptor sequences come from a man aged 30 to 39 in good health and CMV-seronegative.

The chain has TRBV5-4 and TRBJ2-5; D gene uncertain. Trimming shortened V by 0 bases and J by 5 bases, and 11 bases separated the two germline ends. The CDR3 contains 14 residues. CDR1 is SGHNT, CDR2 YYREEE, per germline (reference sequence). CDR3 coding DNA: TGTGCCAGCAGCTTGGATACCGCCGGGGAGACCCAGTACTTC. As protein: CASSLDTAGETQYF.

V and J are TRBV12-2 and TRBJ1-3; no DNA check was done on the table's D call, TRBD1. TRBV12-2 is tagged as a pseudogene. CDR3 length: 20 amino acids. The CDR3 DNA reads as TGTGCAAGTCGCTTAGGAATGGGTCTAAGGGGGCTAGGGGGTGGAAACACCATATATTTT. It encodes CASRLGMGLRGLGGGNTIYF.

This chain joins TRBV11-1 and TRBJ1-1, with D unclear. Trimming removed 5 bases from V and 9 bases from J, with 16 bases in between. This CDR3 region has 13 residues. Germline loops: CDR1 SGHAT, CDR2 FQDESV (reference sequence). The CDR3 sequence is CASSPGGVLKAFF. The CDR3 DNA is TGTGCCAGCAGCCCAGGCGGGGTCTTAAAAGCTTTCTTT.

The chain couples TRBV7-9 to TRBJ2-5, with 12 bases fitting TRBD1. This CDR3 has 15 residues. Germline loops: CDR1 SEHNR, CDR2 FQNEAQ (reference sequence). The J segment lost 5 bases and the V segment lost 5 bases, leaving 6 bases of the junction unmatched. The chain's CDR3 is CASSNRDRGPETQYF. DNA of the CDR3: TGTGCCAGCAGCAACCGGGACAGGGGGCCGGAGACCCAGTACTTC.

The chain joins TRBV7-8 to TRBJ1-2; 7 bases are a match to TRBD1. V shed 5 bases and J 4 bases; nucleotides not matched to a gene: 7. The CDR3 has 14 amino acids. CDR1 and CDR2 from the germline V gene are SGHVS and FQNEAQ. This chain's CDR3 is CASSGDRRVYGYTF. The DNA of the CDR3 is TGTGCCAGCAGCGGGGACAGACGAGTCTATGGCTACACCTTC.

The chain joins TRBV5-1 to TRBJ1-6; a weak D match, TRBD1 (6 bases). CDR1 is SGHRS, CDR2 YFSETQ, per germline. The CDR3 is 14 residues long. Trimming stripped 0 bases from V and 6 bases from J, with 7 bases between. The CDR3 is CASSLGQANSPLHF. In DNA, the CDR3 is TGCGCCAGCAGCTTGGGACAGGCTAATTCACCCCTCCACTTT.

The chain is built from TRBV6-1 and TRBJ2-3, with 8 positions matching TRBD1. Germline loops: CDR1 MNHNS, CDR2 SASEGT. The CDR3 totals 14 residues. V shed 5 bases and J 6 bases; nucleotides not matched to a gene: 7. In DNA form, the CDR3 reads TGTGCCAGCAGTAAGACAGGGGTCTATGATACGCAGTATTTT. This translates into CASSKTGVYDTQYF.

The chain joins TRBV29-1 to TRBJ2-2; 13 bases agree with TRBD2. The CDR3 has 18 amino acids. J lost 4 bases, V lost 5 bases, and 13 bases had no gene match. Germline V gene lookup returns CDR1 SQVTM and CDR2 ANQGSEA. CDR3 in amino acids: CSVQRTSGGPGSTGELFF. The CDR3 region has the DNA TGCAGCGTTCAGAGGACTAGCGGGGGCCCGGGGTCCACCGGGGAGCTGTTTTTT.

The chain carries TRBV5-6 and TRBJ1-1; weak D call: TRBD1 (6 bases). Germline loops: CDR1 SGHDT, CDR2 YYEEEE. V lost 4 bases, J lost 3 bases, and 16 bases lay in between. This CDR3 is built from 15 residues. The CDR3, as DNA: TGTGCCAGCAGCCTGGCCCCAGGGGTCGACACTGAAGCTTTCTTT. Translating gives CASSLAPGVDTEAFF.

The chain recombines TRBV7-2 with TRBJ1-2; no clear D. This CDR3 spans 15 amino acids. CDR1 is SGHTA, CDR2 FQGNSA, per germline. With 0 bases removed from V and 6 bases from J, the gap between germline ends came to 14 bases. The CDR3 DNA follows: TGTGCCAGCAGCTTAGCCTCGAACGGTGTAGATGGCTACACCTTC. Its protein product is CASSLASNGVDGYTF.

CDR3 sequence reads: CASSPQGTGNTIYF. CDR3 coding DNA: TGCGCCAGCAGCCCCCAGGGAACTGGAAACACCATATATTTT. The V call is TRBV5-1, the J call TRBJ1-3; a weak D match, TRBD1 (5 bases). Per germline, CDR1 SGHRS and CDR2 YFSETQ. The germline V and J ends were trimmed by 4 bases and 2 bases, with 10 bases remaining between them. This CDR3 contains 14 residues. The entire variable domain, with the rest obtained from reference TRBV5-1 and TRBJ1-3, is as follows: KAGVTQTPRYLIKTRGQQVTLSCSPISGHRSVSWYQQTPGQGLQFLFEYFSETQRNKGNFPGRFSGRQFSNSRSEMNVSTLELGDSALYLCASSPQGTGNTIYFGEGSWLTVV.

V and J are TRBV28 and TRBJ1-1; TRBD1 is a possible D gene (6 bases). The CDR3 consists of 15 residues. V dropped 5 bases and J dropped 1 base, with 14 bases sitting between them. Germline-derived CDR1 and CDR2 are MDHEN and SYDVKM. The CDR3 DNA follows: TGTGCCAGCAGTCCGCCCGTGACAGGGAACACTGAAGCTTTCTTT. Translation: CASSPPVTGNTEAFF.

This chain links TRBV9 with TRBJ1-2, with 9 nucleotides matching TRBD1. Losses at the gene ends were 2 bases for V and 6 bases for J; bases not matched to a gene: 8. CDR1 is SGDLS and CDR2 is YYNGEE in the germline V gene. CDR3 length equals 15 residues. DNA for the CDR3: TGTGCCAGCAGCGTCGACGGACAGGGGCTGAATGGCTACACCTTC. Translation gives CASSVDGQGLNGYTF.

The genes are TRBV7-9 and TRBJ1-1, with D perhaps TRBD1 (6 bases). CDR1 SEHNR and CDR2 FQNEAQ come from the germline V gene (reference sequence). The CDR3 has 15 residues. V was shortened by 3 bases and J by 1 base, with 12 bases between the two germline ends. CDR3 DNA: TGTGCCAGCAGCTTTTTCACAGGGCCGAACACTGAAGCTTTCTTT. Translating it yields CASSFFTGPNTEAFF.

The rearrangement joins TRBV5-1 to TRBJ2-5, with D tentatively TRBD1 (5 bases). CDR1 is SGHRS, CDR2 YFSETQ, per germline. The V gene lost 3 bases and the J gene lost 2 bases, with 11 bases spanning the gap. There are 14 residues in the CDR3. In DNA form, the CDR3 reads TGCGCCAGCAGCTCAGGCAGGGATCAAGAGACCCAGTACTTC. Protein: CASSSGRDQETQYF. The complete variable domain, with remaining parts taken from reference TRBV5-1 and TRBJ2-5, reads KAGVTQTPRYLIKTRGQQVTLSCSPISGHRSVSWYQQTPGQGLQFLFEYFSETQRNKGNFPGRFSGRQFSNSRSEMNVSTLELGDSALYLCASSSGRDQETQYFGPGTRLLVL.

The chain uses TRBV28 and TRBJ1-3; D unclear. Trimming cost V 2 bases and J 7 bases, with 6 bases left between them. Germline V gives CDR1 MDHEN, CDR2 SYDVKM. This CDR3 spans 12 amino acids. The CDR3, as DNA: TGTGCCAGCAGTTTAGGGGAGAACACCATATATTTT. The encoded protein is CASSLGENTIYF.

This chain links TRBV5-5 with TRBJ1-1; D is possibly TRBD1 (5 bases). Looked up from germline, CDR1 is SGHKS and CDR2 is YYEKEE (reference sequence). The CDR3 consists of 17 residues. Trimming took off 4 bases at V and 6 bases at J, with 25 bases between the two ends. Written as DNA, the CDR3 is TGTGCCAGCAGCCCGAGGCCTCCAGCTACGCTAGGGGCTGAAGCTTTCTTT. Translated, it gives CASSPRPPATLGAEAFF.

The chain recombines TRBV7-7 with TRBJ2-5, with 7 bases that match TRBD1. V lost 2 bases, J lost 3 bases, and 6 bases stayed unmatched. CDR1 is SSHAT, CDR2 FNYEAQ, per germline (reference sequence). The CDR3 totals 15 residues. The CDR3 sequence is CASSLRQGGEETQYF. The CDR3 region has the DNA TGTGCCAGCAGCTTAAGACAGGGTGGCGAAGAGACCCAGTACTTC. The whole variable domain, filled in from reference TRBV7-7 and TRBJ2-5, reads GAGVSQSPRYKVTKRGQDVTLRCDPISSHATLYWYQQALGQGPEFLTYFNYEAQPDKSGLPSDRFSAERPEGSISTLTIQRTEQRDSAMYRCASSLRQGGEETQYFGPGTRLLVL.